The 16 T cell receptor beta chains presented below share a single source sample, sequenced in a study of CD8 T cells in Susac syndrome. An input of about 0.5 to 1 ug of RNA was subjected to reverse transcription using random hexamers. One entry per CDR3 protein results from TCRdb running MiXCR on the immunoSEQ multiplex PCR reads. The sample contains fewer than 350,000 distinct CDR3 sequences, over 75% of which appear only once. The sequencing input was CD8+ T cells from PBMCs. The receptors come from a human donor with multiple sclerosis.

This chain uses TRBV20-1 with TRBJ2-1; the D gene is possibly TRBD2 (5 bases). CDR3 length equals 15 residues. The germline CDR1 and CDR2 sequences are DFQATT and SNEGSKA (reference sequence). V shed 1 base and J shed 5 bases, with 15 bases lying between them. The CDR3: CSARGPDSFDNEQFF. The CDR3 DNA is TGCAGTGCTAGAGGGCCGGACTCCTTTGACAATGAGCAGTTCTTC.

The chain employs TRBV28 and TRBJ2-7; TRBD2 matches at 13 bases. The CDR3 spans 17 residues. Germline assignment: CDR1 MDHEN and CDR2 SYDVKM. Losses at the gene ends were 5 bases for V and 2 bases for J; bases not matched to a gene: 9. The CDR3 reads CASSRGLAGYRPYEQYF. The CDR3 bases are TGTGCCAGCAGTCGGGGACTAGCGGGATATCGGCCCTACGAGCAGTACTTC.

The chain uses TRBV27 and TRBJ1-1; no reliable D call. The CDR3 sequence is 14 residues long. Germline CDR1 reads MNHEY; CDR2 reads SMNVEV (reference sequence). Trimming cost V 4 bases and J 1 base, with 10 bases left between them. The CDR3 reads CASSWGTANTEAFF. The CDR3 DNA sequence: TGTGCCAGCAGTTGGGGAACTGCGAACACTGAAGCTTTCTTT.

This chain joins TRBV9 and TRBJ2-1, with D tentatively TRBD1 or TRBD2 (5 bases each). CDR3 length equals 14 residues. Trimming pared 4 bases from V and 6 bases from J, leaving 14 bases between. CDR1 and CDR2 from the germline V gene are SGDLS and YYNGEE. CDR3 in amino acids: CASSRDRPPNEQFF. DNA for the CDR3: TGTGCCAGCAGCCGGGACCGGCCCCCCAATGAGCAGTTCTTC.

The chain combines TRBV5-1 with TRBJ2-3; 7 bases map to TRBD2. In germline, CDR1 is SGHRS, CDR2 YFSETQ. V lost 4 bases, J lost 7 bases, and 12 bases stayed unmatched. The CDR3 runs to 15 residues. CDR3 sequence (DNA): TGCGCCAGCAGCCTACGTCTAGCGGACCCAAATACGCAGTATTTT. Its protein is CASSLRLADPNTQYF.

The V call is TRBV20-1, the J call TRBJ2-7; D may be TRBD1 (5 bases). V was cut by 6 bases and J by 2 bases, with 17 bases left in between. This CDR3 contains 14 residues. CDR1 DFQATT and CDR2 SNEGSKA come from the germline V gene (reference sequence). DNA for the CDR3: TGCAGTGCAGCGACCTTACAGGACACCTACGAGCAGTACTTC. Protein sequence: CSAATLQDTYEQYF.

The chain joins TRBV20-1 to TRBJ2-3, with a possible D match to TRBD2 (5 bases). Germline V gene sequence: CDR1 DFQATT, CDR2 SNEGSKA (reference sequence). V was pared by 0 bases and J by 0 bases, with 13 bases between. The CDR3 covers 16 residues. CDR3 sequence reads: CSARDREGVSTDTQYF. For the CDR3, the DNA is TGCAGTGCTAGAGATCGCGAGGGAGTGAGCACAGATACGCAGTATTTT.

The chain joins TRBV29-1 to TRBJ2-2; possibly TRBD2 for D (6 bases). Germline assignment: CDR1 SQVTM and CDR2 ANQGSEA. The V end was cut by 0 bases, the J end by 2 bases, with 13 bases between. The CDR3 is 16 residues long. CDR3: CSVEDWLAPNTGELFF. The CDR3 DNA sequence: TGCAGCGTTGAAGACTGGCTAGCGCCTAACACCGGGGAGCTGTTTTTT.

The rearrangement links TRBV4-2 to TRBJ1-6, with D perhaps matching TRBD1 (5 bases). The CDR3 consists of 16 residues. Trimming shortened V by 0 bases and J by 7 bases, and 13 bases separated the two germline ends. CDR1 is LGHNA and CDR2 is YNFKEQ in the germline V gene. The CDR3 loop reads CASSQDPGGQNSPLHF. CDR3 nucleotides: TGTGCCAGCAGCCAAGATCCCGGGGGTCAAAATTCACCCCTCCACTTT.

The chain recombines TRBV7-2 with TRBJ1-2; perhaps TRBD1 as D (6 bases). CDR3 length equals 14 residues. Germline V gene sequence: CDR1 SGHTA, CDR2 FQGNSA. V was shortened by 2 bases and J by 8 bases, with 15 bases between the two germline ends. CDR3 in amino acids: CASSLWTASRGYTF. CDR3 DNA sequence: TGTGCCAGCAGCTTATGGACAGCCAGCCGGGGCTACACCTTC.

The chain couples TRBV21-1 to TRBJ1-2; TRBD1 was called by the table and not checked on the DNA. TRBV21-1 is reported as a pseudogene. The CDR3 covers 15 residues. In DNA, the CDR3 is TGTGCCAGCAGACCACGGACAGGGAGGGTCTATGGCTACACCTTC. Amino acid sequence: CASRPRTGRVYGYTF.

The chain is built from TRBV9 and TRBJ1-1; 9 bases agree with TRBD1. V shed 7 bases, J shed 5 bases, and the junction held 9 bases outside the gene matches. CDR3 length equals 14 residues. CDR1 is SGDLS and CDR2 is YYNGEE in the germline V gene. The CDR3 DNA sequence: TGTGCCAGCGAGACCGGGACAGGGAGGACTGAAGCTTTCTTT. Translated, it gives CASETGTGRTEAFF.

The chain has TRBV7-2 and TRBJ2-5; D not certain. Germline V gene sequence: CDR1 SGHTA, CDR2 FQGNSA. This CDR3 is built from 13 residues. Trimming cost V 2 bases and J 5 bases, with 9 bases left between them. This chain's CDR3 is CASSLPTAETQYF. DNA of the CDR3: TGTGCCAGCAGCTTACCCACCGCGGAGACCCAGTACTTC.

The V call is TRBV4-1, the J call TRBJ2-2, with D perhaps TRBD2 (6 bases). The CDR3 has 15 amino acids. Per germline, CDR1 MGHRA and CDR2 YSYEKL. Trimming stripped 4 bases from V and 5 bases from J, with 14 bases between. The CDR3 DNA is TGCGCCAGCAGCCCGATTACCCGGGGGACCGGGGAGCTGTTTTTT. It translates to CASSPITRGTGELFF.

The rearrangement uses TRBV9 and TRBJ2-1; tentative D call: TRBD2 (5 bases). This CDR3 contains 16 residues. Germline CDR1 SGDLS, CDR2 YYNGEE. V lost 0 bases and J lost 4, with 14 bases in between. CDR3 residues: CASSVVGLAAYNEQFF. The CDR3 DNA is TGTGCCAGCAGCGTAGTTGGCCTAGCCGCGTACAATGAGCAGTTCTTC.

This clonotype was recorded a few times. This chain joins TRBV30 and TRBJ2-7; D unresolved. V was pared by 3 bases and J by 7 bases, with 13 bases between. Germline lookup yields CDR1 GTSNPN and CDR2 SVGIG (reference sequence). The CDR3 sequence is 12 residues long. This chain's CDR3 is CAWSRPAGEQYF. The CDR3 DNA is TGTGCCTGGAGCCGTCCTGCTGGGGAGCAGTACTTC.